This T cell receptor beta chain was recovered during a study of beta chain features in type 1 diabetes. Whole-study findings and limits: Shorter templates might be favored by PCR, equally in patients and controls.

Sequencing targeted expressed TCRB transcripts, as all isolated RNA had been reverse transcribed. Data came from immunoSEQ multiplex PCR; TCRdb stores just in-frame clones and leaves some out. The table shows 90,000 to 110,000 clones, with 30% to 40% occurring only once. This CDR3 comprises 19 residues. Germline V gene data show CDR1 as LGHNA and CDR2 as YNFKEQ. V was shortened by 3 bases and J by 2 bases, with 20 bases between the two germline ends. Note on this clone: Its antigen is as yet unknown.

This TCR came from a woman between 18 and 30 years old in good health. This chain connects TRBV4-2 to TRBJ2-6; D perhaps matches TRBD2 (6 bases). The sequenced sample was stem cell memory CD4+ T cells from blood. CDR3 in DNA: TGTGCCAGCAGCCACCCCCGGGGGAGGTCCCTCCCTGGGGCCAACGTCCTGACTTTC. This translates into CASSHPRGRSLPGANVLTF.